This entry features one T cell receptor (beta chain) sequence. Its antigen is unknown. This entry is derived from a study of Ad26.COV2.S vaccination and SARS-CoV-2 variants. On the study more broadly: The vaccine Ad26.COV2.S was put into the muscle once, or twice with 56 days between. Study-wide results and caveats: Substantial breadth in spike-specific CD8+ and CD4+ T cell responses was reportedly seen after vaccination. Spike-specific TCR breadth was greater after Ad26.COV2.S than placebo. People who got the vaccine or the placebo had similar non-spike TCR breadth.

Trimming took off 4 bases at V and 2 bases at J, with 7 bases between the two ends. Per the germline V gene, CDR1 is SGHTA and CDR2 is FQGNSA. The CDR3 loop spans 13 amino acids. Clones were sequenced by immunoSEQ multiplex PCR, and TCRdb holds only the in-frame ones, with some missing. This sample yields 350,000 to 500,000 clones, of which 80% to 95% are seen a single time; less than 15% belongs to the top ten. Specified treatment: approximately 18 received Ad26.COV2.S at low or high dose, single or two shots; about 5 received placebo; per-sample allocation not given. Day 63 after the first injection of vaccine or placebo was the sampling time.

This sequence was found in a person aged 18-65 years who received the Ad26.COV2.S COVID-19 vaccine or a placebo. V gene TRBV7-2 combines with J gene TRBJ2-3; D gene unclear. Sequenced material: peripheral blood, taken in a trial of Ad26.COV2.S vaccine versus placebo. For the CDR3, the DNA is TGTGCCAGCAGCTCCAGCTACACAGATACGCAGTATTTT. Translation: CASSSSYTDTQYF.